This T cell receptor (beta chain) emerged from a study of blood T cells in healthy people across ages. Study-level results: When one million T cells were used, diversity estimates were thought to be underestimates. Aged donors had fewer naive CD4+ cells and lower diversity than long-lived donors. Across the age range, TCR beta diversity per million T cells fell in a roughly linear way.

Points on this clonotype: Its specificity is unknown.

Germline V gene lookup returns CDR1 DFQATT and CDR2 SNEGSKA (reference sequence). V dropped 4 bases and J dropped 11 bases, with 29 bases sitting between them. The CDR3 runs 16 residues. Sample-barcoded 5' priming and a J-beta primer mix drove a second PCR of roughly 7 to 11 cycles. Each of the cDNA molecules was tagged by a template-switch adaptor with 12 random nucleotides. MiXCR, applied by TCRdb to the 5' RACE reads, yields one record per CDR3 protein. Of around 1,600,000 distinct CDR3 sequences in the sample, 35% to 45% were seen once. The sequenced material came from blood. The sequence was collected from a woman younger than 30 in good health. The rearrangement joins TRBV20-1 to TRBJ1-1; tentative D call: TRBD1 (6 bases). In nucleotides, the CDR3 is TGCAGTGCTACCCCGCGGGGGGGGCTTTTTATTACGGGGGCTTTCTTT. This encodes CSATPRGGLFITGAFF.